The TCR beta chain under discussion was sequenced for a study of blood T cell repertoires in COVID-19. About the research overall: Samples of COVID-19 (acute and convalescent) were obtained from the United States, Italy and Spain. T cells, B-cell-depleted T cells, or PBMCs supplied cDNA or gDNA.

Seattle patient enrollment occurred during active infection, with longitudinal follow-up thereafter. In the original workflow: From reference gene primer amplification, estimates of nucleated cell counts were derived. Clones were read by immunoSEQ multiplex PCR, and TCRdb kept only the in-frame ones, dropping some. The V and J calls and the clone size are those of that table, but D and trimming were determined from the DNA. Of a few hundred thousand clones in the sample, about 80% were seen once. Trimming cost V 4 bases and J 4 bases, with 8 bases left between them. The length of the CDR3 is 13 residues. Germline CDR1 and CDR2: LGHNA and YSLEER.

The sequence came from a person aged 65-85 years with COVID-19, enrolled during active disease. V is TRBV4-3 and J is TRBJ1-5; the D gene is possibly TRBD1 (5 bases). Sample: peripheral blood. In DNA form, the CDR3 reads TGCGCCAGCAGCCTAGGGGTGAATCAGCCCCAGCATTTT. It yields the protein CASSLGVNQPQHF.